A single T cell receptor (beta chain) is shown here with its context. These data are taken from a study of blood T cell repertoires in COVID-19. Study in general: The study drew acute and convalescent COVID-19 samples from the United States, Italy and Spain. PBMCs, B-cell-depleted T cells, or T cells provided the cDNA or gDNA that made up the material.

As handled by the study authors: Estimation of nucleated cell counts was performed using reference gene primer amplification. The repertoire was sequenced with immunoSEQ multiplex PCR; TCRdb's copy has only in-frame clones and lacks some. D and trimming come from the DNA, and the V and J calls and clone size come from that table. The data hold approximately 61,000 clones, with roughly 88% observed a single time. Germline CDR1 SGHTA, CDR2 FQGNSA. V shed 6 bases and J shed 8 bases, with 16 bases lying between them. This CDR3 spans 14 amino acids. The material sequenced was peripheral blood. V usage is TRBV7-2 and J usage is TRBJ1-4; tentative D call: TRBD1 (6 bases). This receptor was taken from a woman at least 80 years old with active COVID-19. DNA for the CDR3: TGTGCCAGCAGTTTCCAGGGGTCGGGGGAAAAACTGTTTTTT. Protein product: CASSFQGSGEKLFF.